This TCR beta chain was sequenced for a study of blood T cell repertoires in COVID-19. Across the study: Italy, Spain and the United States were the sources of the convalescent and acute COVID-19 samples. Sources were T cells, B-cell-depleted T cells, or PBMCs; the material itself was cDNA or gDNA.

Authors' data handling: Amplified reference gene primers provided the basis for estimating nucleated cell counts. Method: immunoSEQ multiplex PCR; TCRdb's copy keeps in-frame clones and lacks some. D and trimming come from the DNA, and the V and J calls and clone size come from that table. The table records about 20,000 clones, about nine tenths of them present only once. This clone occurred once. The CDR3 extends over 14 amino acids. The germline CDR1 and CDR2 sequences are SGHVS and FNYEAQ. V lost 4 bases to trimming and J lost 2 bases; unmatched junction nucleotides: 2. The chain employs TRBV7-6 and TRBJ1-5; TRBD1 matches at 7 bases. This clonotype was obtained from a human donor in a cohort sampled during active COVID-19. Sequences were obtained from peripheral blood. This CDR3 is CASSSGTGNQPQHF. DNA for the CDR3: TGTGCCAGCAGCTCCGGGACAGGCAATCAGCCCCAGCATTTT.